This T cell receptor (beta chain) emerged from a study of T cell responses to AZD1222 COVID-19 vaccine (dated by TCRdb to the early 2020s). Study-wide context: AZD1222 recipients with second doses at about 4 weeks or about 12 weeks were pooled, because spike-specific TCR depth and breadth did not differ between schedules. TCR sequencing covered 233 trial participants: 207 given two doses of AZD1222 and 26 given two doses of MenACWY control vaccine. Trial participants were enrolled into age subgroups of 18-55, 56-69 and 70-plus years, which contained about 160, 30 and 59 TCR-sequenced participants, respectively. Study-wide findings and limitations: Vaccine-associated CD4 TCRs spanned the whole spike protein, with dominant responses in regions 160-218 and 743-854. Because no samples from the day 14 peak response were available, repertoires could be characterized only after the peak T cell response. After two AZD1222 doses, spike-specific TCR breadth and depth were significantly higher than at day 0 and than in MenACWY recipients. Nearly half of unique spike-specific TCRs reportedly recognized epitopes outside regions mutated in the B.1.351 and B.1.1.7 variants. Participants were mostly white British and included more females than males, and it was suggested by the authors that clonal diversity may have been underestimated. The 56-69-year group was small, and its depth increase did not reach significance, likely because of low power. Conclusions about previously exposed vaccinees are limited, since just 6 or 7 AZD1222 recipients were seropositive for SARS-CoV-2 at baseline.

Turning to this clone: This clone's antigen is unknown. No base-level quality is on record; no much larger clone is a single base apart.

The CDR3 regions of human TCRbeta chains were subjected to immunosequencing. Per the source publication's procedure: Repertoire TCRs were checked for matches against a reference library of SARS-CoV-2-specific TCRs that had been generated using the MIRA antigen-specificity platform. Breadth was defined as the fraction of unique TCRs that were SARS-CoV-2-associated. Depth was defined as the fraction of total T cells that were SARS-CoV-2-associated. Using the MIRA data, every spike-specific TCR was mapped to the spike region that the TCR reacted to and assigned to either a CD4 or a CD8 class. Log10-transformed breadth and depth values were compared by one-way ANOVA with Sidak's multiple comparisons tests. As stored in TCRdb, this immuneACCESS dataset retains in-frame rearrangements with V and J assigned. A fraction of the clones does not appear; measured against another copy, unresolved V genes explain less than half of the discrepancy, and the remainder lacks a known reason. Clone size and V and J calls were adopted from that table, with D and trimming inferred from the DNA. The sample table shows 110,000 to 150,000 clones, and roughly 93% are seen once. In total, the top ten clones hold under 6.5% of the sample.

According to the germline V gene, CDR1 reads SGHRS and CDR2 reads YFSETQ. The CDR3, from cysteine to phenylalanine, totals 15 residues. This entry keeps only the CDR3 DNA: 45 bases, framed from base 1. V loses 3 bases of germline sequence and J loses 1 base, and the interval between the two ends is 13 bases. The meaning of the sample's time point label: baseline before first vaccination. Vaccinee samples were obtained from the UK trials COV001 and COV002, which included a single-blind randomized controlled phase 2/3 trial of AZD1222 (ChAdOx1 nCoV-19) in healthy adults. For TCRbeta chain sequencing, PBMC samples were collected from trial participants at day 0 and at day 28 after the second dose.

This TCR derives from an adult in good health. Sequencing used peripheral blood, obtained on day 0 of AZD1222 vaccination. The sequence is built from TRBV5-1 and TRBJ1-1; the D gene cannot be resolved reliably. For the CDR3, the sequence is CASSSKTDGNTEAFF. The base sequence is TGCGCCAGCAGCTCAAAAACGGACGGGAACACTGAAGCTTTCTTT.